Below are 15 T cell receptor beta chains sequenced from a single sample in a study of CXCR3-negative and CXCR3-positive naive CD8 T cells. Libraries were UMI-labeled 5' RACE TRB cDNA. TCRdb re-called the 5' RACE reads and catalogs CDR3 proteins one per entry, DNA excluded. The sample totals about 43,000 distinct CDR3 sequences. Sequencing input: memory CD8+ T cells from blood. These receptors all stem from a human donor in good health. Some clones in this sample may be carry-over from other donors' samples.

The chain has TRBV4-3 and TRBJ2-2. The CDR3 length is 13 residues. Germline V lookup: CDR1 LGHNA, CDR2 YSLEER. This CDR3 is CASSQDYPGELFF.

The chain recombines TRBV3-1 with TRBJ1-2. CDR3 size: 14 residues. Germline V gene lookup returns CDR1 LGHDT and CDR2 YNNKEL (reference sequence). The CDR3 loop is CASSSVEGEDGYTF.

The J gene is TRBJ2-7, the V gene TRBV5-1. The CDR3 extends over 16 amino acids. CDR1 is SGHRS and CDR2 is YFSETQ in the germline V gene. Here the CDR3 reads CASSLGPVQNSYEQYF.

This chain joins TRBV27 and TRBJ1-6; there is no DNA to check the TCRdb D call of TRBD1. The length of the CDR3 is 16 residues. Germline CDR1 reads MNHEY; CDR2 reads SMNVEV (reference sequence). The CDR3 sequence is CASSSRQTGVNSPLHF.

This chain joins TRBV12-3 or TRBV12-4 and TRBJ2-5. This CDR3 has 12 residues. The CDR3 loop reads CASSFRLETQYF.

The rearrangement uses TRBV4-3 and TRBJ2-2. Germline CDR1 is LGHNA and CDR2 is YSLEER. The CDR3 extends over 16 amino acids. CDR3 in amino acids: CASSQDFSTSSGELFF.

The genes are TRBV7-9 and TRBJ2-5; TCRdb selects TRBD1, and the lack of DNA leaves this call unchecked. The CDR3 covers 14 residues. Germline-derived CDR1 and CDR2 are SEHNR and FQNEAQ (reference sequence). Here the CDR3 reads CASSSTGGRETQYF.

The chain combines TRBV10-3 with TRBJ2-1; without DNA, the TCRdb call of TRBD2 cannot be checked. The CDR3 spans 15 residues. The V gene's germline CDR1 is ENHRY and CDR2 SYGVKD. The CDR3 loop is CAISELAVSYNEQFF.

The chain recombines TRBV20-1 with TRBJ2-3; TCRdb picks TRBD1, but there is no DNA to check that call. The CDR3 is 16 residues long. Germline lookup yields CDR1 DFQATT and CDR2 SNEGSKA (reference sequence). CDR3 loop: CSARGSSGATFDTQYF.

The CDR3 sequence is CSVVPSQYEEEQYF. The genes are TRBV29-1 and TRBJ2-7. The CDR3 totals 14 residues. Germline CDR1 SQVTM, CDR2 ANQGSEA.

The chain joins TRBV4-1 to TRBJ2-2; TCRdb reports TRBD1, a call that lacks DNA to check it against. This CDR3 region has 16 residues. CDR1 is MGHRA and CDR2 is YSYEKL in the germline V gene. CDR3 sequence: CASSQVPPGSTGELFF.

The J gene is TRBJ1-1, the V gene TRBV5-1. Per germline, CDR1 SGHRS and CDR2 YFSETQ. The CDR3 sequence is 14 residues long. This CDR3 reads CASSLTTVNTEAFF.

The chain uses TRBV28 and TRBJ2-7; TCRdb names TRBD1, which stays unverified in the absence of DNA. Germline V lookup: CDR1 MDHEN, CDR2 SYDVKM. This CDR3 contains 13 residues. The chain's CDR3 is CAATTGGSYEQYF.

This rearrangement joins TRBV19 to TRBJ1-1. From germline, CDR1 is LNHDA and CDR2 SQIVND (reference sequence). The length of the CDR3 is 16 residues. Here the CDR3 reads CASSDDSGGWGTEAFF.

The genes are TRBV20-1 and TRBJ2-2; TCRdb calls TRBD1, which cannot be checked without DNA. CDR1 is DFQATT, CDR2 SNEGSKA, per germline (reference sequence). The CDR3 is 15 residues long. CDR3 residues: CSAGRDKEDTGELFF.